This T cell receptor (beta chain) is drawn from a study of shared clonotypes between healthy human individuals. Clones were sequenced by immunoSEQ multiplex PCR, and TCRdb holds only the in-frame ones, with some missing. The data contain about 2 million clones, 85% to 95% of them singletons. CDR1 and CDR2 from the germline V gene are SGHVS and FQNEAQ. The CDR3 is made up of 14 amino acids. V was clipped by 5 bases and J by 2 bases, with 11 bases between them. Sample: naive CD4+ T cells sorted from blood. Subset denoted: CD45RA+ positively selected. The receptor comes from a man aged 18 to 30 in good health. V gene TRBV7-8 combines with J gene TRBJ2-3; tentatively, D is TRBD1 (6 bases). Written as DNA, the CDR3 is TGTGCCAGCAGCGCCCGGACAGACACAGATACGCAGTATTTT. Protein sequence: CASSARTDTDTQYF.